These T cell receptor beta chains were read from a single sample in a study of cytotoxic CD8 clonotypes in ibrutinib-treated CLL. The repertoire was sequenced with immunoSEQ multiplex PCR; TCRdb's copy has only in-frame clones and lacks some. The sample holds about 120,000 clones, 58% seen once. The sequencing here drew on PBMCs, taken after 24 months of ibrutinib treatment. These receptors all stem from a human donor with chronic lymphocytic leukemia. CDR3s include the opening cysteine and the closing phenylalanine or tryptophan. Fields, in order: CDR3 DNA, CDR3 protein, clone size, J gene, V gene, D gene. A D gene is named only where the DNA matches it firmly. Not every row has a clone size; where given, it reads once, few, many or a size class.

CDR3 DNA: TGTGCCAGCAGTGACGTGAGCTCCTACAATGAGCAGTTCTTC
CDR3 protein: CASSDVSSYNEQFF
clone size: .
J gene: TRBJ2-1
V gene: TRBV2
D gene: .

CDR3 DNA: TGCGCCAGCAGCTTGGGGCTGGGGGAGACCCAGTACTTC
CDR3 protein: CASSLGLGETQYF
clone size: .
J gene: TRBJ2-5
V gene: TRBV5-1
D gene: .

CDR3 DNA: TGTGCCAGCAGTTACTCATGGGGGGGCAATCAGCCCCAGCATTTT
CDR3 protein: CASSYSWGGNQPQHF
clone size: few
J gene: TRBJ1-5
V gene: TRBV6-5
D gene: .

CDR3 DNA: TGTGCCAGCATTAGGGGCAATCAGCCCCAGCATTTT
CDR3 protein: CASIRGNQPQHF
clone size: few
J gene: TRBJ1-5
V gene: TRBV21-1
D gene: .

CDR3 DNA: TGTGCCAGCAGCTTCCGACCGCTGCAGAACACCGGGGAGCTGTTTTTT
CDR3 protein: CASSFRPLQNTGELFF
clone size: .
J gene: TRBJ2-2
V gene: TRBV9
D gene: .

CDR3 DNA: TGTGCCAGCAGCCCTCTGGGGTCTACAGATACGCAGTATTTT
CDR3 protein: CASSPLGSTDTQYF
clone size: .
J gene: TRBJ2-3
V gene: TRBV7-2
D gene: .

CDR3 DNA: TGTGCCAGCAGTTACTCGGGACAGGGGGCGCCCCGCCCTGAAGCTTTCTTT
CDR3 protein: CASSYSGQGAPRPEAFF
clone size: .
J gene: TRBJ1-1
V gene: TRBV6-7
D gene: TRBD1

CDR3 DNA: TGTGCCAGCTCACCTGGGACAGACAATCAGCCCCAGCATTTT
CDR3 protein: CASSPGTDNQPQHF
clone size: .
J gene: TRBJ1-5
V gene: TRBV18
D gene: TRBD1

CDR3 DNA: TGTGCCTGGAGTGCCTACAGGGGCAATGAGCAGTTCTTC
CDR3 protein: CAWSAYRGNEQFF
clone size: .
J gene: TRBJ2-1
V gene: TRBV30
D gene: TRBD1

CDR3 DNA: TGCGCCAGCAGCTTGGACGGATCCTCGACGAATACGCAGTATTTT
CDR3 protein: CASSLDGSSTNTQYF
clone size: few
J gene: TRBJ2-3
V gene: TRBV5-1
D gene: .

CDR3 DNA: TGTGCCAGCAGTCCACGACTGGCGGCAGATACGCAGTATTTT
CDR3 protein: CASSPRLAADTQYF
clone size: few
J gene: TRBJ2-3
V gene: TRBV6-4
D gene: .

CDR3 DNA: TGTGCCAGCAGTTTATCGCCTAGCTTCTACGAGCAGTACTTC
CDR3 protein: CASSLSPSFYEQYF
clone size: .
J gene: TRBJ2-7
V gene: TRBV27
D gene: .

CDR3 DNA: TGTGCCAGCAGCCGCCGGGACCACGCGAACGAGCAGTACTTC
CDR3 protein: CASSRRDHANEQYF
clone size: .
J gene: TRBJ2-7
V gene: TRBV7-8
D gene: .

CDR3 DNA: TGTGCCAGCAGTGTAACGACTAGCGGGGGAGGGGAGCAGTACTTC
CDR3 protein: CASSVTTSGGGEQYF
clone size: .
J gene: TRBJ2-7
V gene: TRBV6-1
D gene: TRBD2

CDR3 DNA: TGTGCCAGCAGCCCCCCTCTCCGGACTGAAGCTTTCTTT
CDR3 protein: CASSPPLRTEAFF
clone size: .
J gene: TRBJ1-1
V gene: TRBV7-9
D gene: .

CDR3 DNA: TGTGCCAGCAGTGAAAAGGATAACTATGGCTACACCTTC
CDR3 protein: CASSEKDNYGYTF
clone size: .
J gene: TRBJ1-2
V gene: TRBV6-1
D gene: .

CDR3 DNA: TGTGCCAGCTCCCCGGGACAGGAGAATGAGCAGTTCTTC
CDR3 protein: CASSPGQENEQFF
clone size: .
J gene: TRBJ2-1
V gene: TRBV18
D gene: TRBD1